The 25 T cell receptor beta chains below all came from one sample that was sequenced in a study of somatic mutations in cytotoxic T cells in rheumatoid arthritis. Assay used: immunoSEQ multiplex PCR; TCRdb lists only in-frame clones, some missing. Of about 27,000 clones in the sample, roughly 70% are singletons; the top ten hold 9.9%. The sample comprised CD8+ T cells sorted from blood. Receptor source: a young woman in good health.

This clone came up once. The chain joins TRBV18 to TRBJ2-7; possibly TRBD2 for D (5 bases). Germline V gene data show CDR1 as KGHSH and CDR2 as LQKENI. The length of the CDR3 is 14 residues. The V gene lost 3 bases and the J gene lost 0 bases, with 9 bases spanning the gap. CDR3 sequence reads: CASSPEGSSYEQYF. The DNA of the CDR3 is TGTGCCAGCTCACCTGAGGGAAGCTCCTACGAGCAGTACTTC.

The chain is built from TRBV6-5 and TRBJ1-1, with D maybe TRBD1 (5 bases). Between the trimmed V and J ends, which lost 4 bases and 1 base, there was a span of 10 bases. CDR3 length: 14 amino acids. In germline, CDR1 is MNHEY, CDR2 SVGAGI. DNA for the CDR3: TGTGCCAGCAGTTCAGGGCTAGGGAACACTGAAGCTTTCTTT. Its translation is CASSSGLGNTEAFF.

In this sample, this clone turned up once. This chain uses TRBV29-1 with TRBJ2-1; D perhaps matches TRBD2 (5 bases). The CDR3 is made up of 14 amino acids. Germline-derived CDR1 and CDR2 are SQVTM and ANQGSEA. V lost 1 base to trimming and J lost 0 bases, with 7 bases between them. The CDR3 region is CSVEGLNSYNEQFF. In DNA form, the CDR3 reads TGCAGCGTTGAAGGACTAAACTCCTACAATGAGCAGTTCTTC.

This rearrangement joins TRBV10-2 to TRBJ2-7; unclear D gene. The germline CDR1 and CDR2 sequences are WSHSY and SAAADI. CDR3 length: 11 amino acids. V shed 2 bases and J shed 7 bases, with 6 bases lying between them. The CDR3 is CASSEGWEQYF. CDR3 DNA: TGCGCCAGCAGTGAGGGGTGGGAGCAGTACTTC.

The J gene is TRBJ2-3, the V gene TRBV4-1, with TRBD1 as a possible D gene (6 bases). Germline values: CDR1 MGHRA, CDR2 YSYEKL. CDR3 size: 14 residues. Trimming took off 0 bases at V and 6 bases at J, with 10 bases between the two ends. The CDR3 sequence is CASSQEGGGDTQYF. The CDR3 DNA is TGCGCCAGCAGCCAAGAAGGGGGTGGGGATACGCAGTATTTT.

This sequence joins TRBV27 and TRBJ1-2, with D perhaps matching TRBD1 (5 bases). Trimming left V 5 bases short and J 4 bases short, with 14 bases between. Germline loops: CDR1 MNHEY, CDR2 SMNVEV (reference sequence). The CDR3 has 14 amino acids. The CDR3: CASSLDGGFYGYTF. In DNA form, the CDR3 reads TGTGCCAGCAGTCTGGATGGGGGGTTCTATGGCTACACCTTC.

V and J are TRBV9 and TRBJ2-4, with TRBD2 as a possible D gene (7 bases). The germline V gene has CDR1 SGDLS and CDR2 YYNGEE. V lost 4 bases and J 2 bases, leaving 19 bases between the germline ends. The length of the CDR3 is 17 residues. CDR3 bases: TGTGCCAGCAGCCCGAGGGGGGGGAGGGAGTCCAAAAACATTCAGTACTTC. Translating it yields CASSPRGGRESKNIQYF. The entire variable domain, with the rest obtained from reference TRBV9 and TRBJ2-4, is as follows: DSGVTQTPKHLITATGQRVTLRCSPRSGDLSVYWYQQSLDQGLQFLIQYYNGEERAKGNILERFSAQQFPDLHSELNLSSLELGDSALYFCASSPRGGRESKNIQYFGAGTRLSVL.

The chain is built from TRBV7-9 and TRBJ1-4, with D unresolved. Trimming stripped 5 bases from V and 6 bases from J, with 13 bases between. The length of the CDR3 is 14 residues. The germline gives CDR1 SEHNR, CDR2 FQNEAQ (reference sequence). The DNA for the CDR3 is TGTGCCAGCAGCCCCACTGATTCGGATGAAAAACTGTTTTTT. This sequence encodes CASSPTDSDEKLFF.

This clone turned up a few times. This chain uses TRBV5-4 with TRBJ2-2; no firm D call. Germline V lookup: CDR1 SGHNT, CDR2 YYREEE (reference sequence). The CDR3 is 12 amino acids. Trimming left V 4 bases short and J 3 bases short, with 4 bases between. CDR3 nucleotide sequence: TGTGCCAGCAGCCTTTACACCGGGGAGCTGTTTTTT. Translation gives CASSLYTGELFF.

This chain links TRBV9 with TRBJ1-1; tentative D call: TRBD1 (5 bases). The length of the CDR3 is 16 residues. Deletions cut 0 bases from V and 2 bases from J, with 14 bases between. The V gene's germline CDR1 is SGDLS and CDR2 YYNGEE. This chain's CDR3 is CASSVEGLPGNTEAFF. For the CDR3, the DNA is TGTGCCAGCAGCGTAGAGGGACTACCCGGCAACACTGAAGCTTTCTTT. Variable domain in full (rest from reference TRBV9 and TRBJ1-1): DSGVTQTPKHLITATGQRVTLRCSPRSGDLSVYWYQQSLDQGLQFLIQYYNGEERAKGNILERFSAQQFPDLHSELNLSSLELGDSALYFCASSVEGLPGNTEAFFGQGTRLTVV.

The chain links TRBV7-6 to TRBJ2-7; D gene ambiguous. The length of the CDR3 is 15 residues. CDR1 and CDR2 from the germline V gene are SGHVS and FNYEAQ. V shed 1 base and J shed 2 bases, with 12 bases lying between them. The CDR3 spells CASSLGNLPTYEQYF. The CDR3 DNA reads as TGTGCCAGCAGCTTAGGCAACTTGCCAACCTACGAGCAGTACTTC. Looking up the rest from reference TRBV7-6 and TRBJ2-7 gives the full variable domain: GAGVSQSPRYKVTKRGQDVALRCDPISGHVSLYWYRQALGQGPEFLTYFNYEAQQDKSGLPNDRFSAERPEGSISTLTIQRTEQRDSAMYRCASSLGNLPTYEQYFGPGTRLTVT.

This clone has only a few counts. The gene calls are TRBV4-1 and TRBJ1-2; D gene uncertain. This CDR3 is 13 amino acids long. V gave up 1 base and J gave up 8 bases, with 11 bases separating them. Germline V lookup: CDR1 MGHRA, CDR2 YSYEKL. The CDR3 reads CASSQGHSEGYTF. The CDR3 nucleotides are TGCGCCAGCAGCCAAGGACACTCGGAGGGCTACACCTTC.

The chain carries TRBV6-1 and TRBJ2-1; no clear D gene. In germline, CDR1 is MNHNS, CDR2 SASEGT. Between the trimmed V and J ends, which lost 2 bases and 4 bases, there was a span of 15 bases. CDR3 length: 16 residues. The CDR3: CASSESRPGSYNEQFF. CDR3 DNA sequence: TGTGCCAGCAGTGAAAGTCGGCCAGGATCATACAATGAGCAGTTCTTC.

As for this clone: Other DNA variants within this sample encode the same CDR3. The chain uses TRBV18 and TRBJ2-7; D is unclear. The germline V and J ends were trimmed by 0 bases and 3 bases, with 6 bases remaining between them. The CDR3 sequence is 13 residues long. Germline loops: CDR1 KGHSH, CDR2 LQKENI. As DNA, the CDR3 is TGTGCCAGCTCACCACCGGATAGCTACGAGCAGTACTTC. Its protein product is CASSPPDSYEQYF.

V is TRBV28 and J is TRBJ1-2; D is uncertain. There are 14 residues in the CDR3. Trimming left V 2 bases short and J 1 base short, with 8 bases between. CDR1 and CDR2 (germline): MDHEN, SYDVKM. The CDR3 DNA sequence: TGTGCCAGCAGTTTAGATTCCGGTAACTATGGCTACACCTTC. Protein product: CASSLDSGNYGYTF.

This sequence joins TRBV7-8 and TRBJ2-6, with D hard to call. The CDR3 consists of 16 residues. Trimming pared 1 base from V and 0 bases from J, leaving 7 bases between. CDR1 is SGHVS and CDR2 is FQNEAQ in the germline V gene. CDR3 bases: TGTGCCAGCAGCTTAGAACGGTTCTCTGGGGCCAACGTCCTGACTTTC. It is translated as CASSLERFSGANVLTF.

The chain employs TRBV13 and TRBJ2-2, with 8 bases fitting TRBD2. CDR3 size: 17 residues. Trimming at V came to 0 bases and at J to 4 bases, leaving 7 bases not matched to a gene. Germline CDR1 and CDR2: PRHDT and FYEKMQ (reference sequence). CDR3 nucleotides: TGTGCCAGCAGCTTAGGCCGACGCGGGGGGCTCACCGGGGAGCTGTTTTTT. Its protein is CASSLGRRGGLTGELFF. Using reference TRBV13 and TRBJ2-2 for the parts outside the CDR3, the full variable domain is AAGVIQSPRHLIKEKRETATLKCYPIPRHDTVYWYQQGPGQDPQFLISFYEKMQSDKGSIPDRFSAQQFSDYHSELNMSSLELGDSALYFCASSLGRRGGLTGELFFGEGSRLTVL.

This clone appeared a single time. The CDR3 sequence is CASTPDRERTEAFF. DNA for the CDR3: TGTGCCAGTACCCCGGACAGGGAGAGAACTGAAGCTTTCTTT. This chain connects TRBV19 to TRBJ1-1; 8 bases map to TRBD1. Germline values: CDR1 LNHDA, CDR2 SQIVND (reference sequence). CDR3 length: 14 amino acids. The V segment lost 7 bases and the J segment 5 bases; nucleotides outside the gene matches: 9. Using reference TRBV19 and TRBJ1-1 for the parts outside the CDR3, the full variable domain is DGGITQSPKYLFRKEGQNVTLSCEQNLNHDAMYWYRQDPGQGLRLIYYSQIVNDFQKGDIAEGYSVSREKKESFPLTVTSAQKNPTAFYLCASTPDRERTEAFFGQGTRLTVV.

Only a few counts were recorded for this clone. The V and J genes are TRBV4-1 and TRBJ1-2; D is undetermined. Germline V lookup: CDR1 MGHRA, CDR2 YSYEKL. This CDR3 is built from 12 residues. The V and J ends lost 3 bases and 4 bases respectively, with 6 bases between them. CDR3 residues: CASSQAPYGYTF. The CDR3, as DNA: TGCGCCAGCAGCCAGGCCCCCTATGGCTACACCTTC.

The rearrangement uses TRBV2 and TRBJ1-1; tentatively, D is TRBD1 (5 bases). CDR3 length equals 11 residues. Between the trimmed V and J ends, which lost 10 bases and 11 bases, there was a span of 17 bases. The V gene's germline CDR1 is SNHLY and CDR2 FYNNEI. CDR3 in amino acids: CATPGGERAFF. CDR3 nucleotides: TGTGCCACCCCCGGGGGGGAAAGGGCTTTCTTT.

In DNA, the CDR3 is TGTGCCAGCAGCTTAGGGGGGGACAGCGTGGCTTTCTTT. It specifies CASSLGGDSVAFF. The chain employs TRBV13 and TRBJ1-1, with 7 bases matching TRBD1. Looked up from germline, CDR1 is PRHDT and CDR2 is FYEKMQ (reference sequence). V was clipped by 0 bases and J by 11 bases; unmatched bases: 6. The CDR3 spans 13 residues. Looking up the rest from reference TRBV13 and TRBJ1-1 gives the full variable domain: AAGVIQSPRHLIKEKRETATLKCYPIPRHDTVYWYQQGPGQDPQFLISFYEKMQSDKGSIPDRFSAQQFSDYHSELNMSSLELGDSALYFCASSLGGDSVAFFGQGTRLTVV.

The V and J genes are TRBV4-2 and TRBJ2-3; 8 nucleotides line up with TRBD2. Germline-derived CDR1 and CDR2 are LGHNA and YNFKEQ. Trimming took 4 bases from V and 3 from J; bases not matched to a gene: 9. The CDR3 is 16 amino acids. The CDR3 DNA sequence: TGTGCCAGCAGCCCTCCTTGGAGCGGGGGTACAGATACGCAGTATTTT. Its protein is CASSPPWSGGTDTQYF.

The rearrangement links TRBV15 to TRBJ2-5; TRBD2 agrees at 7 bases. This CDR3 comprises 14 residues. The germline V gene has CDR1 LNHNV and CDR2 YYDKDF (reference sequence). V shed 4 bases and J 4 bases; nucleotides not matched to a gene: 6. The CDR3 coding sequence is TGTGCCACCAGCAACGCCTGGGGGGGAGAGACCCAGTACTTC. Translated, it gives CATSNAWGGETQYF.

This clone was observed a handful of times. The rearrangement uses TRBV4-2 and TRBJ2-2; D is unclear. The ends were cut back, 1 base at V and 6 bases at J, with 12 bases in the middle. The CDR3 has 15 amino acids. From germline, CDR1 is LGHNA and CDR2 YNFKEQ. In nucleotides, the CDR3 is TGTGCCAGCAGCCAAGCCCCCAGCGATCCCGGGGAGCTGTTTTTT. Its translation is CASSQAPSDPGELFF.

The CDR3 spells CASSYRGLAGAYNEQFF. For the CDR3, the DNA is TGTGCCAGCAGTTACCGGGGGCTAGCGGGCGCCTACAATGAGCAGTTCTTC. V and J are TRBV28 and TRBJ2-1; 8 nucleotides match TRBD2. This CDR3 spans 17 amino acids. The V gene end was trimmed by 4 bases and the J gene end by 2 bases; junction bases not matched to a gene: 10. CDR1 MDHEN and CDR2 SYDVKM come from the germline V gene.